The next 26 T cell receptor beta chains were all read from a single sample in a study of shared clonotypes between healthy human individuals. Produced via immunoSEQ multiplex PCR; TCRdb's table is partial and in-frame only. The table has approximately 1,000,000 clones, approximately 80% seen once. Material for sequencing was memory CD4+ T cells from PBMCs. Subset described: CD45RA-negative fraction. The receptors stem from a man younger than 35 in good health. Some clones in this sample may be carry-over from other donors' samples.

The chain uses TRBV7-2 and TRBJ1-4, with D unclear. This CDR3 contains 15 residues. V was cut by 5 bases and J by 9 bases, with 19 bases left in between. CDR1 SGHTA and CDR2 FQGNSA come from the germline V gene. CDR3 nucleotide sequence: TGTGCCAGCAGCCCCCAGACAAGCCCGAATCAAAAACTGTTTTTT. It translates to CASSPQTSPNQKLFF.

This chain uses TRBV28 with TRBJ2-7; possibly TRBD2 for D (6 bases). The germline V gene encodes CDR1 MDHEN and CDR2 SYDVKM. The CDR3 loop spans 14 amino acids. Trimming removed 8 bases from V and 5 bases from J, with 19 bases in between. The CDR3 sequence: CASSPRGGGNEQYF. In DNA form, the CDR3 reads TGTGCCAGCTCCCCCCGGGGAGGCGGGAACGAGCAGTACTTC.

This clone showed up just once. The chain joins TRBV28 to TRBJ2-7, with TRBD2 matching 8 bases. The ends lost 4 bases at V and 4 bases at J; junction bases unmatched: 12. The CDR3 length is 16 residues. Germline V gene lookup returns CDR1 MDHEN and CDR2 SYDVKM. The CDR3 DNA reads TGTGCCAGCAGTTCCGATCGGGGGGGTAGGGGATACGAGCAGTACTTC. Its translation is CASSSDRGGRGYEQYF.

The rearrangement joins TRBV4-2 to TRBJ2-7; TRBD2 matches 13 bases. The ends lost 5 bases at V and 2 bases at J; junction bases unmatched: 3. The CDR3 is 15 residues long. Germline V gives CDR1 LGHNA, CDR2 YNFKEQ. The CDR3 nucleotides read TGTGCCAGCAGCGTTGGACTAGCGGGGGCCTACGAGCAGTACTTC. Amino acid sequence: CASSVGLAGAYEQYF.

Concerning this clone: A much larger clone differs from this one at a single base, so this may be a read error. The V and J genes are TRBV6-1 and TRBJ2-7, with D uncertain. Trimming stripped 1 base from V and 2 bases from J, with 12 bases between. The CDR3 totals 15 residues. Germline loops: CDR1 MNHNS, CDR2 SASEGT. The CDR3 DNA sequence: TGTGCCAGCAGTGAAGGGCGTCCTTTCCCCTACGAGCAGTACTTC. Amino acids: CASSEGRPFPYEQYF.

The chain combines TRBV5-1 with TRBJ2-7; D not resolved. The length of the CDR3 is 15 residues. Per germline, CDR1 SGHRS and CDR2 YFSETQ. The germline V and J ends were trimmed by 4 bases and 3 bases, with 17 bases remaining between them. CDR3 sequence (DNA): TGCGCCAGCAGCGGTCTACCGGGCTTAGGCTACGAGCAGTACTTC. This codes for CASSGLPGLGYEQYF. Full variable domain (remainder filled in from reference TRBV5-1 and TRBJ2-7): KAGVTQTPRYLIKTRGQQVTLSCSPISGHRSVSWYQQTPGQGLQFLFEYFSETQRNKGNFPGRFSGRQFSNSRSEMNVSTLELGDSALYLCASSGLPGLGYEQYFGPGTRLTVT.

The V gene is TRBV25-1, the J gene TRBJ1-2; the D gene is possibly TRBD1 (6 bases). The CDR3 has 13 residues. From germline, CDR1 is MGHDK and CDR2 SYGVNS. The V end lost 8 bases, the J end lost 2 bases, and 12 bases lay between the germline ends. The CDR3 DNA reads TGTGCCAGCGTGGACAGCAAGAACTATGGCTACACCTTC. It specifies CASVDSKNYGYTF.

The chain combines TRBV14 with TRBJ2-7; D is unresolved. Trimming removed 5 bases at V and 3 bases at J, with 14 bases between. Germline-derived CDR1 and CDR2 are SGHDN and FVKESK. This CDR3 is built from 14 residues. The DNA for the CDR3 is TGTGCCAGCAGCAAAGGACGAGTCCACTACGAGCAGTACTTC. Translated: CASSKGRVHYEQYF.

The gene calls are TRBV6-1 and TRBJ1-1; no firm D call. This CDR3 has 12 residues. Trimming took off 6 bases at V and 6 bases at J, with 11 bases between the two ends. Germline V CDR1 and CDR2: MNHNS, SASEGT. DNA for the CDR3: TGTGCCAGCAGCCCACCGCTGGCTGAAGCTTTCTTT. The encoded protein is CASSPPLAEAFF.

Here the CDR3 reads CASSSGSGVPHQPQHF. CDR3 nucleotide sequence: TGTGCCAGCAGTTCTGGCTCAGGGGTGCCCCATCAGCCCCAGCATTTT. The gene calls are TRBV28 and TRBJ1-5, with a tentative D call TRBD1 (6 bases). This CDR3 is built from 16 residues. The V and J ends lost 4 bases and 5 bases respectively, with 18 bases between them. Germline assignment: CDR1 MDHEN and CDR2 SYDVKM.

The chain couples TRBV19 to TRBJ1-4, with D hard to call. This CDR3 spans 11 amino acids. V was pared by 10 bases and J by 4 bases, with 7 bases between. Germline V gene lookup returns CDR1 LNHDA and CDR2 SQIVND (reference sequence). The CDR3 reads CATDYNEKLFF. In DNA form, the CDR3 reads TGTGCCACCGACTATAATGAAAAACTGTTTTTT.

This clone was detected once. Different DNA sequences within this sample yield the same CDR3. This sequence joins TRBV27 and TRBJ2-2; 9 nucleotides agree with TRBD1. The CDR3 sequence is 15 residues long. J gave up 6 bases and V 5 bases, and 7 bases lay outside the gene matches. CDR1 is MNHEY and CDR2 is SMNVEV in the germline V gene (reference sequence). The CDR3 DNA follows: TGTGCCAGCAGTCCAGGACAGGGGTTTGCCGGGGAGCTGTTTTTT. Protein: CASSPGQGFAGELFF.

This clone was seen only a few times. This chain joins TRBV18 and TRBJ2-1; the match to TRBD2 covers 9 bases. The length of the CDR3 is 16 residues. Germline CDR1 is KGHSH and CDR2 is LQKENI. V lost 1 base, J lost 5 bases, and 6 bases stayed unmatched. This chain's CDR3 is CASSPLWTSVHNEQFF. CDR3 sequence (DNA): TGTGCCAGCTCACCACTGTGGACTAGCGTGCACAATGAGCAGTTCTTC.

Ten or more counts support this clone. Other DNA sequences of this sample code for an identical CDR3. The V call is TRBV4-3, the J call TRBJ1-2; the D is unclear. V was shortened by 5 bases and J by 0 bases, with 7 bases between the two germline ends. The CDR3 is 13 amino acids. CDR1 is LGHNA and CDR2 is YSLEER in the germline V gene. CDR3 region: CASSRTANYGYTF. The CDR3 DNA reads TGCGCCAGCAGCAGGACGGCTAACTATGGCTACACCTTC.

The rearrangement joins TRBV28 to TRBJ1-2; TRBD1 is a possible D gene (5 bases). Germline assignment: CDR1 MDHEN and CDR2 SYDVKM. Deletions cut 7 bases from V and 2 bases from J, with 14 bases between. The CDR3 has 14 residues. Written as DNA, the CDR3 is TGTGCCAGCATTCCCGGGGGGGGAAACTATGGCTACACCTTC. It codes for CASIPGGGNYGYTF.

The chain uses TRBV19 and TRBJ1-4; the D is unclear. Per germline, CDR1 LNHDA and CDR2 SQIVND (reference sequence). V lost 6 bases, J lost 6 bases, and 14 bases lay in between. CDR3 length equals 14 residues. The CDR3 protein is CASSRQLLDEKLFF. The CDR3 bases are TGTGCCAGTAGCCGGCAGTTATTGGATGAAAAACTGTTTTTT.

The genes are TRBV5-1 and TRBJ2-5, with unresolved D. V shed 0 bases and J shed 4 bases, with 10 bases lying between them. CDR1 and CDR2 (germline): SGHRS, YFSETQ. CDR3 length equals 14 residues. The CDR3: CASSLDDWRETQYF. DNA of the CDR3: TGCGCCAGCAGCTTGGATGACTGGCGAGAGACCCAGTACTTC.

The chain has TRBV20-1 and TRBJ2-3, with D possibly matching TRBD2 (5 bases). Germline-derived CDR1 and CDR2 are DFQATT and SNEGSKA (reference sequence). V was trimmed by 4 bases and J by 6 bases, leaving 8 bases between them. The CDR3 spans 11 residues. The CDR3 spells CSATTGDTQYF. For the CDR3, the DNA is TGCAGTGCTACGACGGGGGATACGCAGTATTTT.

This sequence joins TRBV5-1 and TRBJ2-2; 9 bases match TRBD2. The CDR3 totals 17 residues. CDR1 is SGHRS and CDR2 is YFSETQ in the germline V gene. V lost 5 bases, J lost 6 bases, and 14 bases stayed unmatched. The CDR3 sequence: CASRRTGTSFLAGELFF. In DNA form, the CDR3 reads TGCGCCAGCAGACGGACCGGGACTAGCTTTTTGGCCGGGGAGCTGTTTTTT.

Comment on this clone: The sample holds other DNA sequences that translate to the same CDR3. The chain joins TRBV28 to TRBJ1-2, with D possibly being TRBD1 (5 bases). V shed 5 bases and J shed 4 bases, with 14 bases lying between them. The length of the CDR3 is 14 residues. The germline gives CDR1 MDHEN, CDR2 SYDVKM. The CDR3 here is CASSPRGAGYGYTF. CDR3 in DNA: TGTGCCAGCAGTCCACGCGGGGCTGGCTATGGCTACACCTTC.

V is TRBV5-1 and J is TRBJ2-3; D is unresolved. Trimming took off 4 bases at V and 2 bases at J, with 5 bases between the two ends. Germline assignment: CDR1 SGHRS and CDR2 YFSETQ. This CDR3 is 12 amino acids long. The CDR3 DNA follows: TGCGCCAGCAGCGGGTTCACAGATACGCAGTATTTT. Translated: CASSGFTDTQYF. The full variable domain, completed using reference TRBV5-1 and TRBJ2-3, is KAGVTQTPRYLIKTRGQQVTLSCSPISGHRSVSWYQQTPGQGLQFLFEYFSETQRNKGNFPGRFSGRQFSNSRSEMNVSTLELGDSALYLCASSGFTDTQYFGPGTRLTVL.

The rearrangement joins TRBV5-8 to TRBJ2-1; no clear D gene. Trimming left V 3 bases short and J 10 bases short, with 14 bases between. This CDR3 has 13 amino acids. The germline V gene has CDR1 SGHTS and CDR2 YDEGEE. The CDR3 protein is CASSSEAPREQFF. The CDR3 DNA follows: TGTGCCAGCAGCTCTGAGGCCCCACGGGAGCAGTTCTTC.

CDR3 in DNA: TGTGCCAGCAGTGAACAGGGGGCTACTGAAGCTTTCTTT. Protein product: CASSEQGATEAFF. The chain carries TRBV6-1 and TRBJ1-1; 8 nucleotides match TRBD1. Germline V lookup: CDR1 MNHNS, CDR2 SASEGT. The CDR3 is made up of 13 amino acids. The junction had 1 base not matched to a gene; V was cut back by 2 bases and J by 5 bases.

A remark on this clone: It may be a read error: a sequence one base away is much more abundant. CDR3 DNA: TGTGCCTGGAGCGGACAGACGGTGAACACTGAAGCTTTCTTT. Amino acid sequence: CAWSGQTVNTEAFF. This chain connects TRBV30 to TRBJ1-1; possible D gene TRBD1, 6 bases. Germline lookup yields CDR1 GTSNPN and CDR2 SVGIG (reference sequence). V lost 3 bases and J 0 bases, leaving 11 bases between the germline ends. The CDR3 spans 14 residues.

To note about this clone: This clone may be a read error of a much larger clone one base away. Here the CDR3 omits its conserved ending phenylalanine or tryptophan, so a read error is the likely source. The rearrangement links TRBV29-1 to TRBJ1-1; 7 bases map to TRBD1. Unmatched junction bases numbered 15, after V lost 6 bases and J lost 8 bases. The CDR3 extends over 14 amino acids. CDR1 is SQVTM and CDR2 is ANQGSEA in the germline V gene. The DNA for the CDR3 is TGCAGCGTAGCAAACCGGGACAGCTTTTTAGAAGCTTTCCTT. Residues: CSVANRDSFLEAFL.

J is TRBJ2-7 and V is TRBV15; D possibly corresponds to TRBD1 (5 bases). V was cut by 0 bases and J by 13 bases, with 16 bases left in between. The CDR3 sequence is 13 residues long. Germline V gene sequence: CDR1 LNHNV, CDR2 YYDKDF (reference sequence). The CDR3, as DNA: TGTGCCACCAGCAGAGATCGACAGAGCGTCCCCTACTTC. This sequence encodes CATSRDRQSVPYF.